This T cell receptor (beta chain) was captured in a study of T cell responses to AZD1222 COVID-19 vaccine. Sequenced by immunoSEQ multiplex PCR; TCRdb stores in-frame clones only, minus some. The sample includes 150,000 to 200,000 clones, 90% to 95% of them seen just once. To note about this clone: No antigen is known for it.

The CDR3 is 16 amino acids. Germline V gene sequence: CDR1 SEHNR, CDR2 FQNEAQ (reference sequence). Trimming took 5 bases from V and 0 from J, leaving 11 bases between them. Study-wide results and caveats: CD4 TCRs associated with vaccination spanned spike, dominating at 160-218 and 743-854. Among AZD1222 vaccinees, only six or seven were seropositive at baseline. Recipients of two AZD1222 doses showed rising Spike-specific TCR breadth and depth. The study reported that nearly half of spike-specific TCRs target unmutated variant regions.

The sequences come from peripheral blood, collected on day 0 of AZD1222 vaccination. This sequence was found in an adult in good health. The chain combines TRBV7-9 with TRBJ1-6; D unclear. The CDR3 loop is CASSPSLSSYNSPLHF. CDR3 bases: TGTGCCAGCAGCCCGTCTTTGAGCTCCTATAATTCACCCCTCCACTTT.